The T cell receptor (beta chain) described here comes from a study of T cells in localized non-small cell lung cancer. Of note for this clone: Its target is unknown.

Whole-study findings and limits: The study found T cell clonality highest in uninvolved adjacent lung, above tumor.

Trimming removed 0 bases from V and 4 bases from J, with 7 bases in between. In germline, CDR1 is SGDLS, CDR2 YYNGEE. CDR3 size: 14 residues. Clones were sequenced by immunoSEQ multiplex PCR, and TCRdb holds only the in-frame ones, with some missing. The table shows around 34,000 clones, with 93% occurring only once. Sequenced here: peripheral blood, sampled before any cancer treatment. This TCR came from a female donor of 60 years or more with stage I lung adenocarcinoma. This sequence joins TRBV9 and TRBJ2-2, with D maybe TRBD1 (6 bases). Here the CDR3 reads CASSVEQGTGELFF. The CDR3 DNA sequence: TGTGCCAGCAGCGTAGAACAGGGCACCGGGGAGCTGTTTTTT.